The source of this T cell receptor beta chain is a study of blood T cells in healthy people across ages (dated by TCRdb to the mid-2010s). Background for the entire study: In model experiments, roughly one uniquely barcoded TCR beta cDNA molecule per two T cells was captured by template switching. Using deep sequencing normalized with unique cDNA molecular identifiers, the study measured how TCR beta repertoire diversity changes with age. Four age groups were formed from the donors: young (average approximately 15 years), middle-aged (around 37), aged (62) and long-lived (less than 85). To avoid experimental bias, donors of different ages were randomly spread across the sequencing lanes. The study analyzed two additional independent replicas of 1 million unique cDNA reads from the same blood draw for two donors, one aged 18 to 29 and one aged 80 or older.

This clonotype turned up a few times. Its cognate antigen has yet to be identified. Base qualities are missing; no much larger clone stands one base away. Ends trimmed: V by 6 bases, J by 6 bases; bases unmatched to a gene: 5. Counted from cysteine to phenylalanine, this CDR3 has 12 amino acids. The DNA shown is the 36-base CDR3, in frame from base 1. The CDR1 and CDR2 encoded by the germline V gene (reference sequence) are DFQATT and SNEGSKA. Overall results and qualifications from the work: Observed TCR beta diversity per million T cells fell roughly linearly with age, and a significant reduction was already apparent by age roughly 41. Since profiling was done on bulk unsorted PBMCs, naive and antigen-experienced compartments could not be conclusively compared. Estimates of total diversity from one million sequenced T cells were regarded as lower bounds and underestimates. Donor CMV infection status was unknown, potentially confounding age-related changes in expanded clonotypes. Observed TCR beta diversity correlated strongly with the percentage of naive T cells measured by flow cytometry. Compared with the aged group, the long-lived group had more naive CD4+ T cells, fewer expanded clones and increased TCR diversity, suggesting age selection.

The donors were 40 or so Caucasian individuals from Russia, aged roughly 6 to 100 years, who were systemically healthy. Around 9.9 milliliters of peripheral blood were collected from each donor into EDTA-treated Vacutainer tubes. Ficoll-Paque density-gradient centrifugation was used to isolate PBMCs, with at least 7 million per sample. Trizol reagent was used to extract total RNA from PBMCs, with at least 5 micrograms per sample. For every donor, flow cytometry on a PBMC aliquot measured the percentage of naive CD45RAhigh/CD27high T cells. The library was produced with 5' RACE. Data came from an Illumina HiSeq 2500. A second about 7 to 11 cycle PCR used a sample-barcoded 5' primer and a J-beta primer mix. A template-switch 5' adaptor carrying 12 random nucleotides introduced a unique molecular identifier onto each TCR beta cDNA molecule. Each sample yielded at least 3 million CDR3-containing paired-end reads. First-strand cDNA synthesis was performed from all RNA using the Mint cDNA synthesis kit, with priming by a TRBC-specific oligonucleotide. All cDNA was treated with uracil-DNA glycosylase and then went through a first 18-cycle PCR with the universal primers M1SS and BC2_uni_R. From the authors' description of their analysis: For normalization, 1 million high-quality reads, each with a distinct molecular identifier, were randomly selected from each sample. Reads with shared molecular identifiers were discarded instead of being binned into consensus sequences. MiTCR, with a Q25 quality threshold and the strictest error-elimination algorithm, was used for CDR3 identification, clonotype clustering and error correction. Lower-bound total TCR beta diversity was estimated with a nonparametric unseen species model using Euler transformation. In TCRdb, the public reads were trimmed at Q25 with fastp and aligned with MiXCR, with productive beta chains retained. Entries are consolidated by CDR3 protein sequence, retaining the most common genes and DNA. These V and J calls are TCRdb output, not the study's own analysis. The sample data list 2 million or so distinct CDR3 sequences, and roughly 49% of these were observed just once. Together, the top ten hold less than 2.5% of the sample.

The sequence is built from TRBV20-1 and TRBJ2-1; the central 7 bases match TRBD2. Sample: blood. This TCR was sampled from a woman between 35 and 50 years old in good health. The CDR3 region has the sequence CSADGGTNEQFF. The DNA is as follows: TGCAGTGCCGACGGGGGGACCAATGAGCAGTTCTTC.